The rows below give T cell receptor beta chains drawn from one sample of a study of cytomegalovirus exposure and HLA in healthy donors. Sequenced by immunoSEQ multiplex PCR; TCRdb stores in-frame clones only, minus some. Here the sample spans under 200,000 clones, approximately 67% being singletons. The specimen was PBMCs. These receptor sequences come from a woman aged 18-29 years in good health and CMV-seropositive. The conserved cysteine and the conserved F or W are not part of the CDR3 here. The order of the fields is J gene, clone size, V gene, CDR3 protein. Only some rows state a clone size, as once, few, many or a class for expanded clones.

j_gene: TRBJ2-7
abundance: .
v_gene: TRBV6-8
CDR3aa: ASSFPKTFSGGSSSSYEQY

j_gene: TRBJ2-7
abundance: .
v_gene: TRBV7-8
CDR3aa: ASSLVVSPNPSGVYEQY

j_gene: TRBJ1-1
abundance: .
v_gene: TRBV14
CDR3aa: ASRRQGLRTEAF

j_gene: TRBJ2-3
abundance: .
v_gene: TRBV6-1
CDR3aa: ASSRASGRADTQY

j_gene: TRBJ2-7
abundance: .
v_gene: TRBV27
CDR3aa: ASSLGTGNPYEQY

j_gene: TRBJ2-5
abundance: once
v_gene: TRBV19
CDR3aa: ASSIKARQAETQY

j_gene: TRBJ2-7
abundance: once
v_gene: TRBV5-8
CDR3aa: ASSQVGQGRYEQY

j_gene: TRBJ1-6
abundance: .
v_gene: TRBV4-2
CDR3aa: ASSQRQGTNSPLH

j_gene: TRBJ2-6
abundance: .
v_gene: TRBV19
CDR3aa: ASSISYDRAAGTGANVLT

j_gene: TRBJ2-7
abundance: .
v_gene: TRBV7-9
CDR3aa: ASSPQGNYEQY

j_gene: TRBJ2-3
abundance: .
v_gene: TRBV19
CDR3aa: ASSRTSGVPDTQY

j_gene: .
abundance: few
v_gene: TRBV19
CDR3aa: ASSIDRNYEQY

j_gene: TRBJ1-5
abundance: .
v_gene: TRBV30
CDR3aa: AWDPGQGRGGNQPQH

j_gene: TRBJ2-2
abundance: .
v_gene: TRBV5-1
CDR3aa: ASETPNTGELF

j_gene: TRBJ2-1
abundance: .
v_gene: TRBV7-9
CDR3aa: ASSLPGVSYNEQF

j_gene: TRBJ2-1
abundance: .
v_gene: TRBV4-1
CDR3aa: ASSQETDYEQF

j_gene: TRBJ2-7
abundance: once
v_gene: TRBV19
CDR3aa: ASSPGRGVVYEQY

j_gene: TRBJ2-3
abundance: .
v_gene: TRBV30
CDR3aa: AATSGSTDTQY

j_gene: TRBJ1-2
abundance: .
v_gene: TRBV27
CDR3aa: ASSIGQGHYYGYT

j_gene: TRBJ1-4
abundance: once
v_gene: TRBV19
CDR3aa: ASTAGNEKLF

j_gene: TRBJ2-6
abundance: .
v_gene: TRBV19
CDR3aa: ATGDITSGANVLT

j_gene: TRBJ1-1
abundance: .
v_gene: TRBV6-6
CDR3aa: ASSYSSNRVPTEAF

j_gene: TRBJ1-5
abundance: .
v_gene: TRBV7-9
CDR3aa: ASSSHRDRGRIQPQH

j_gene: TRBJ2-2
abundance: .
v_gene: TRBV7-6
CDR3aa: ASSRLGGQNTGELF